This is a list of T cell receptor beta chains from one sample in a study of T cells after yellow fever vaccination. TCRdb reanalysed the 5' RACE reads using MiXCR and keeps one entry per CDR3 protein. The sample holds 65,000 to 90,000 distinct CDR3 sequences, just under 8% seen once. This specimen consisted of CD8+ T cells sorted from PBMCs, obtained on the day of the yellow fever booster vaccination. The receptors come from a man aged 25 to 40 who received the YFV17D yellow fever vaccine. Each CDR3 is given with its conserved first and last residue. D genes are given only for firm matches. Clone size is given for some rows only: seen once, a few or many times, or a class if the clone is expanded.

V,size,J,D,DNA,CDR3
TRBV7-9,many,TRBJ2-2,TRBD1,TGTGCCAGCAGCTACCCCGGGACAGGGGTCACCGGGGAGCTGTTTTTT,CASSYPGTGVTGELFF
TRBV3-1,.,TRBJ2-1,TRBD2,TGTGCCAGCAGCCCTACCGGGACTAGCGGGAGGCCGGAGCAGTTCTTC,CASSPTGTSGRPEQFF
TRBV12-3/TRBV12-4,many,TRBJ2-3,.,TGTGCCAGCAGCGGATTGGGTCTCGCAGATACGCAGTATTTT,CASSGLGLADTQYF
TRBV20-1,.,TRBJ2-3,.,TGCAGTGCTAGAGATGGGGGCCTTACCGGGATTATAGATACGCAGTATTTT,CSARDGGLTGIIDTQYF
TRBV18,few,TRBJ1-2,TRBD1,TGTGCCAGCTCACCAGGAGGGGGCGGAAACTATGGCTACACCTTC,CASSPGGGGNYGYTF
TRBV28,.,TRBJ2-1,.,TGTGCCAGTCAGCAACCACTTTACAATGAGCAGTTCTTC,CASQQPLYNEQFF
TRBV5-4,few,TRBJ2-7,TRBD2,TGTGCCAGCAGCTTAGCGGGAGGGTCCCCCTACGAGCAGTACTTC,CASSLAGGSPYEQYF
TRBV7-9,.,TRBJ2-3,TRBD1,TGTGCCAGCAGCGAACCGACAGACAGGGGCTCAGATACGCAGTATTTT,CASSEPTDRGSDTQYF
TRBV9,.,TRBJ2-2,.,TGTGCCAGCAGCGCATATGCGGAAATATTTAACACCGGGGAGCTGTTTTTT,CASSAYAEIFNTGELFF
TRBV6-5,few,TRBJ1-1,.,TGTGCCAGCAGTTACCCTAAGGGGGGGGATCGGATGAACACTGAAGCTTTCTTT,CASSYPKGGDRMNTEAFF
TRBV12-3/TRBV12-4,.,TRBJ2-7,.,TGTGCCAGCGGAGACCGGGACAACCTTTACGAGCAGTACTTC,CASGDRDNLYEQYF
TRBV19,.,TRBJ2-1,.,TGTGCCAGTAACCCCGGGACGGCCGGTATGTTCTTC,CASNPGTAGMFF
TRBV6-5,few,TRBJ1-1,.,TGTGCGACTAGGTCGGGGACTGAAGCTTTCTTT,CATRSGTEAFF
TRBV4-1,medium-sized,TRBJ2-7,TRBD2,TGCGCCAGCAGCCAAGAGACTAGCGGGTACTACGAGCAGTACTTC,CASSQETSGYYEQYF
TRBV7-8,.,TRBJ1-5,.,TGTGCCAGCAGCTTAGTCGTAGGGAGTCAGCCCCAGCATTTT,CASSLVVGSQPQHF
TRBV11-2,.,TRBJ2-7,.,TGTGCCAGCAGTCCGCTGGACGAGCAGTACTTC,CASSPLDEQYF
TRBV20-1,few,TRBJ2-1,TRBD2,TGCAGTGTCCGACCGGGCCTAGCGGTTTACAATGAGCAGTTCTTC,CSVRPGLAVYNEQFF
TRBV6-1,many,TRBJ2-5,TRBD2,TGTGCCAGCAGTGGACTAGCGGGAGGGCCGTCATATGAAACCCAGTACTTC,CASSGLAGGPSYETQYF
TRBV3-1,.,TRBJ1-5,.,TGTGCCAGCAGCCAAGATCATTACCAAGACAGCGACAATCAGCCCCAGCATTTT,CASSQDHYQDSDNQPQHF
TRBV28,.,TRBJ2-1,TRBD2,TGTGCCACAGCGCCCCCGGAGGTAGCGGGCAATGAGCAGTTCTTC,CATAPPEVAGNEQFF
TRBV5-5,.,TRBJ2-7,TRBD1,TGTGCCAGCAGTTTCGGACAGGTCCTAGGTCACTCCTACGAGCAGTACTTC,CASSFGQVLGHSYEQYF
TRBV7-2,.,TRBJ1-4,.,TGTGCCAGCAGCACGCCGATTGGAGCAACTAATGAAAAACTGTTTTTT,CASSTPIGATNEKLFF
TRBV12-3/TRBV12-4,.,TRBJ1-4,.,TGTGCCAGAAGTTTAAGTTCCGGGAGCGAAAAACTGTTTTTT,CARSLSSGSEKLFF
TRBV11-2,many,TRBJ2-3,.,TGTGCCAGCCCCCACGATCAGCGCCCAGATACGCAGTATTTT,CASPHDQRPDTQYF
TRBV11-2,many,TRBJ2-1,TRBD1,TGTGCCAGCAGCCGGGACAGCTCCTACAATGAGCAGTTCTTC,CASSRDSSYNEQFF
TRBV5-1,many,TRBJ1-2,TRBD1,TGCGCCAGCAGCCGTCCCGGGACAGGGATCATCGGCTACACCTTC,CASSRPGTGIIGYTF
TRBV30,.,TRBJ2-5,.,TGTGCCTGGACCTGGGGGGAGACCCAGTACTTC,CAWTWGETQYF
TRBV4-3,.,TRBJ1-1,.,TGCGCCAGCAGCCAAGATGAGGTGAACACTGAAGCTTTCTTT,CASSQDEVNTEAFF
TRBV10-1,.,TRBJ2-7,TRBD2,TGCGCCAGCAGTGCCGGGCGGGGGACCCACGAGCAGTACTTC,CASSAGRGTHEQYF
TRBV27,many,TRBJ2-7,.,TGTGCCAGCGGCCCGTCGTCCTACGAGCAGTACTTC,CASGPSSYEQYF
TRBV11-2,few,TRBJ2-1,TRBD2,TGTGCCAGCAGCCCAGAAGGGTTAGCGGGAGATAATGAGCAGTTCTTC,CASSPEGLAGDNEQFF
TRBV5-1,.,TRBJ2-7,.,TGCGCCAGCACCCAGGGAGGACAGACCTACGAGCAGTACTTC,CASTQGGQTYEQYF
TRBV24-1,many,TRBJ2-5,TRBD1,TGTGCCACCAGTGATTCCACCAAGGGGACAGGCCCGAGGGAGACCCAGTACTTC,CATSDSTKGTGPRETQYF
TRBV12-3/TRBV12-4,few,TRBJ2-1,.,TGTGCCAGCACCGACTTCGACAACAATGAGCAGTTCTTC,CASTDFDNNEQFF
TRBV12-3/TRBV12-4,.,TRBJ2-1,.,TGTGCCAGCAGTTGGTCCCGGGACGAGCAGTTCTTC,CASSWSRDEQFF
TRBV4-3,.,TRBJ2-2,.,TGCGCCAGCAGCCAGGCCCCGGACGCAGGGAAGATTGTCACCGGGGAGCTGTCTTTT,CASSQAPDAGKIVTGELSF
TRBV5-5,few,TRBJ2-1,.,TGTGCCAGCACCTCCGGCGGTTTCGGGCAGTTCTTC,CASTSGGFGQFF
TRBV7-8,.,TRBJ2-3,.,TGTGCCAGCAGCTTTGTGGCAGATACGCAGTATTTT,CASSFVADTQYF
TRBV11-2,.,TRBJ1-1,.,TGTGCCAGCAGTGGGGGGACCACTGAAGCTTTCTTT,CASSGGTTEAFF
TRBV24-1,few,TRBJ2-1,.,TGTGCCACCAGTCGGGCAGGCGACTACAATGAGCAGTTCTTC,CATSRAGDYNEQFF
TRBV20-1,many,TRBJ2-1,TRBD2,TGCAGTGCTATCCGGGAGGTTAGGCGCGATGAGCAGTTCTTC,CSAIREVRRDEQFF
TRBV28,few,TRBJ1-1,.,TGTGCCAGCAGTTTTTTGGGAATTGAAGCTTTCTTT,CASSFLGIEAFF
TRBV27,.,TRBJ2-7,.,TGTGCCAGCAGTTTAGAGGCAACAGGTGCCCTTTACGAGCAGTACTTC,CASSLEATGALYEQYF
TRBV5-6,.,TRBJ2-7,.,TGTGCCAGCAGCTTATTCCCTTGGAAAGAGCAGTACTTC,CASSLFPWKEQYF
TRBV28,.,TRBJ2-5,TRBD2,TGTGCCAGCAGCTTAGCGGGAGGCCCCGCCCAAGAGACCCAGTACTTC,CASSLAGGPAQETQYF
TRBV9,few,TRBJ2-3,.,TGTGCCAGCAGCGTAGGCCTGGGCGATACGCAGTATTTT,CASSVGLGDTQYF
TRBV27,.,TRBJ2-2,.,TGTGCCAGCAGTACTCTGAACACCGGGGAGCTGTTTTTT,CASSTLNTGELFF
TRBV27,few,TRBJ2-2,.,TGTGCCAGCAGGACCGGGACCTCTTTCGGGGAGCTGTTTTTT,CASRTGTSFGELFF
TRBV5-1,.,TRBJ2-7,.,TGCGCCAGCAGCTCCTCCTCCGGGACACCATACGAGCAGTACTTC,CASSSSSGTPYEQYF